This T cell receptor (beta chain) originates from a study of PD-1 blockade in classical Hodgkin lymphoma. Study-wide findings and caveats: Reasons behind the repertoire differences stay unclear, perhaps disease activity or earlier therapy.

V lost 1 base and J 8 bases, leaving 12 bases between the germline ends. The CDR3 consists of 14 residues. From germline, CDR1 is SGHDT and CDR2 YYEEEE. With no exception, relapse followed autologous stem cell transplantation in all patients, and brentuximab vedotin exposure varied. Generated by immunoSEQ multiplex PCR, the TCRdb table keeps only in-frame clones and is missing some. Here the sample spans roughly 97,000 clones, 80% to 85% being singletons. On this clone: Its target is not known. The sample carries other DNA sequences with the same CDR3.

Material: peripheral blood mononuclear cells (PBMCs), obtained at baseline. V gene TRBV5-6 combines with J gene TRBJ1-4; possible D gene TRBD1, 5 bases. The clonotype originates from a human donor with classical Hodgkin lymphoma. As DNA, the CDR3 is TGTGCCAGCAGCTTGAGGGGTCGTGGCGAAAAACTGTTTTTT. This encodes CASSLRGRGEKLFF.